A single TCR beta chain is shown here with its context. This specimen includes other DNA sequences encoding the same CDR3. This record belongs to a study of CD8+ T cells in alopecia areata. As the sequencing template, cDNA was produced by extracting RNA and reverse transcribing it. The repertoire was sequenced with immunoSEQ multiplex PCR; TCRdb's copy has only in-frame clones and lacks some. In the table there are around 150,000 clones, just over 65% of which are singletons. The ends were cut back, 0 bases at V and 11 bases at J, with 13 bases in the middle. The CDR3 is 13 residues long. Germline V gives CDR1 MNHEY, CDR2 SVGAGI. The treatment here: oral pan-JAK inhibitor, 5-10 mg twice daily.

The clonotype comes from a human donor with alopecia areata. The starting material was CD4+ T cells sorted from blood, obtained at week 4, from a patient treated with tofacitinib. The rearrangement uses TRBV6-5 and TRBJ1-2; D is possibly TRBD1 (5 bases). The CDR3: CASSYSRQGGYTF. CDR3 DNA: TGTGCCAGCAGTTACTCCCGCCAGGGCGGGTACACCTTC.